This entry is about one T cell receptor beta chain. This clonotype was counted once. This receptor's antigen is unknown. Per-base quality was not reported, and no clone a single base away is much larger than it. On its own, one read is weak support. The data originate from a study of CD8 T cells in Susac syndrome (dated by TCRdb to between 2018 and 2020). Background on the whole study: Repertoire sequencing was used to test whether CD8+ T cell activation and differentiation in Susac syndrome was antigen driven. The clonality of the CD8+ T cell repertoire was compared across approximately 11 healthy donors, some 14 Susac syndrome patients and around 16 multiple sclerosis patients.

High-throughput TCR beta sequencing profiled peripheral blood CD8+ and CD4+ T cells from healthy donors, Susac syndrome patients and multiple sclerosis patients. Multiple sclerosis controls were treatment-naive patients with stable or active relapsing-remitting disease fulfilling revised McDonald criteria. Bulk CD8+ and CD4+ T cells were purified magnetically by negative isolation, whereas CD8+ TEMRA cells were enriched by FACS. Blood was drawn into EDTA tubes, processed within 24 hours, and PBMCs were isolated by density gradient centrifugation. PBMCs intended for TCR sequencing were cryopreserved in liquid nitrogen and thawed later in a water bath at 37 degrees C. The sorted or isolated CD4+, CD8+ and CD8+ TEMRA cells had a purity of 90% or higher. RNA was extracted with the RNeasy kit and about 0.5 to 1 ug was reverse transcribed using random hexamers. The immunoSEQ multiplex PCR assay, covering 54 Vbeta and 13 Jbeta segments, was used to amplify TCR beta CDR3 regions. PCR amplification bias was corrected by using a synthetic template baseline for primer optimization and computational correction. The authors' analysis ran thus. Only productive sequences were kept, with reads annotated to V, D and J genes according to IMGT and analyzed in immunoSEQ Analyzer. Clonality was computed as one minus Shannon entropy normalized by log2 of the number of productive unique sequences. Public and private clones were assessed among the 100 most prevalent clones of each patient and control. Clones were defined as Susac-specific when absent from the healthy and MS cohorts, from approximately 970 published viral clones and from other ImmuneACCESS disease sequences. Through fastp at Q25 and MiXCR, TCRdb rebuilt clones from the public reads, retaining in-frame beta chains. Rows with one shared CDR3 protein collapse into an entry with the most common genes and DNA. The V and J calls were not made by the authors but by TCRdb's processing. For this sample the table gives some 200,000 distinct CDR3 sequences, of which 80% to 95% were detected only once. Of the sample, less than 0.15% is held by the ten largest clones.

Study-wide findings and limitations: The study acknowledged that relatively few individuals were included in the TCR sequencing and HLA analysis.

This sequence originates from a human donor with multiple sclerosis. The specimen sequenced was CD8+ T cells from PBMCs.

The nucleotide sequence reads as follows: TGCGCCAGCAGCCAAGGGGCACTAGCGGGAGTGGGAGATACGCAGTATTTT. Protein translation: CASSQGALAGVGDTQYF. The sequence is built from TRBV4-1 and TRBJ2-3, with 11 middle bases fitting TRBD2. The CDR3, from cysteine to phenylalanine, totals 17 residues. The DNA shown is the 51-base CDR3, in frame from base 1. The V end gives up 1 base and the J end 5 bases, leaving 8 bases in the junction not matched to a gene. Sequences MGHRA (CDR1) and YSYEKL (CDR2) are obtained from the germline V gene.